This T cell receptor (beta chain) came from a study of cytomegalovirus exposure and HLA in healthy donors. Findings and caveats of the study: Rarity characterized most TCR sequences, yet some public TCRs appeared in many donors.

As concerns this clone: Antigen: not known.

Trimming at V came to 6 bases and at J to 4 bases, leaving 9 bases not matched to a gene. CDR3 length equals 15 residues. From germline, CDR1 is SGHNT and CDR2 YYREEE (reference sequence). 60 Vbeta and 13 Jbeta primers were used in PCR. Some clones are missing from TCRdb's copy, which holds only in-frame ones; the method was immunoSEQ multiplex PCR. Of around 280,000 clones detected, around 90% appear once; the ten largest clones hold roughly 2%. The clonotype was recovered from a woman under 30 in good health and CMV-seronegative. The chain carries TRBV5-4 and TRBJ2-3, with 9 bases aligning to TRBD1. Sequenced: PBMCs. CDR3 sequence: CASTLRDRVPDTQYF. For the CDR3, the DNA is TGTGCCAGCACCCTGAGGGACAGGGTCCCAGATACGCAGTATTTT.